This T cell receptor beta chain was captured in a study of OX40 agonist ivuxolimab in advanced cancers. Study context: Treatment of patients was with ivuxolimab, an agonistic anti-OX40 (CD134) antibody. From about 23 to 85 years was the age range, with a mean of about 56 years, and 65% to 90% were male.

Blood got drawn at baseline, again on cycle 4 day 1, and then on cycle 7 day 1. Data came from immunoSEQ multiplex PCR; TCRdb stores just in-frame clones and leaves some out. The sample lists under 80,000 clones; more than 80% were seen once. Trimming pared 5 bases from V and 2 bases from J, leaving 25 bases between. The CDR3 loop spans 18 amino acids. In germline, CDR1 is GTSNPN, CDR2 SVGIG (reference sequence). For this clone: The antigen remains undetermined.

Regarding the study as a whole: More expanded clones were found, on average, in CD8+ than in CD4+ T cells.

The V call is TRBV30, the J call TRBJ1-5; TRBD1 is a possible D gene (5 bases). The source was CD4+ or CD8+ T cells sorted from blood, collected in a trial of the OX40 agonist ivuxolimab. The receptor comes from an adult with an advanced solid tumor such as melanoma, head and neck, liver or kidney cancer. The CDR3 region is CAWGYRDGIRVGNQPQHF. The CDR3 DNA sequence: TGTGCCTGGGGGTACCGGGACGGAATACGGGTAGGCAATCAGCCCCAGCATTTT.